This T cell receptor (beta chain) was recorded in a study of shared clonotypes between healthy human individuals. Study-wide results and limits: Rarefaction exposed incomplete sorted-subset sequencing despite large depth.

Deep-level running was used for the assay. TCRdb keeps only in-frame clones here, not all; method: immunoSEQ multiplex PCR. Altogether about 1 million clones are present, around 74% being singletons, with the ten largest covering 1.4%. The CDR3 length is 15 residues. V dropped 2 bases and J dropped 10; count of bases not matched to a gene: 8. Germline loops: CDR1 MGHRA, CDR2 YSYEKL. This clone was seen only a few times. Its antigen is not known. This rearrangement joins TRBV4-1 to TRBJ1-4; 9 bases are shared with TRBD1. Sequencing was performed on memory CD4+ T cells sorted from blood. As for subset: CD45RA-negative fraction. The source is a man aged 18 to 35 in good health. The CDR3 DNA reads TGCGCCAGCAGCCAACCCCCGGGACAGGGAGGAAAACTGTTTTTT. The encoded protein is CASSQPPGQGGKLFF.